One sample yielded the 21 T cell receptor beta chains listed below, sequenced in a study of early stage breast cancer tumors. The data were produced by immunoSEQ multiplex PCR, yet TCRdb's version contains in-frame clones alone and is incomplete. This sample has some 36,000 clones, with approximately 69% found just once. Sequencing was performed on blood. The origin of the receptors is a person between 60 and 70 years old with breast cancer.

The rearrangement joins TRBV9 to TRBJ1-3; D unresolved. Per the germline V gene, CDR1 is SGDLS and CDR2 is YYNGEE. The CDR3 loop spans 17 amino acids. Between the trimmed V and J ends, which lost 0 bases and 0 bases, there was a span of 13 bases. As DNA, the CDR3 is TGTGCCAGCAGCGTAGCTGACGCCACGCACTCTGGAAACACCATATATTTT. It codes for CASSVADATHSGNTIYF.

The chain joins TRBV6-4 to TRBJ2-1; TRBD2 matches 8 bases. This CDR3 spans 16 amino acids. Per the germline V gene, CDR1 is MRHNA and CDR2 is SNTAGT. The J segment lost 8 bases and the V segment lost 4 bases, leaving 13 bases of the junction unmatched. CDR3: CASSVAGGTEGDEQFF. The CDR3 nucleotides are TGTGCCAGCAGTGTCGCGGGGGGTACTGAGGGCGATGAGCAGTTCTTC.

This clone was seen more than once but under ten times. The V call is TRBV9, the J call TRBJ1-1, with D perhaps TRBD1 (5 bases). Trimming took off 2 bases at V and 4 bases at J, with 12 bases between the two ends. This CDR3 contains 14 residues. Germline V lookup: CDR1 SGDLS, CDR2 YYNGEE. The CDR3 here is CASSVYGGGTEAFF. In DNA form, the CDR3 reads TGTGCCAGCAGCGTGTACGGGGGGGGCACTGAAGCTTTCTTT.

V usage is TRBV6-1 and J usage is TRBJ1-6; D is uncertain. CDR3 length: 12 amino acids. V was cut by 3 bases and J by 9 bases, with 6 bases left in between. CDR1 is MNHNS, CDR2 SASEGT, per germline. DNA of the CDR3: TGTGCCAGCAGTGACCGGATTTCACCCCTCCACTTT. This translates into CASSDRISPLHF.

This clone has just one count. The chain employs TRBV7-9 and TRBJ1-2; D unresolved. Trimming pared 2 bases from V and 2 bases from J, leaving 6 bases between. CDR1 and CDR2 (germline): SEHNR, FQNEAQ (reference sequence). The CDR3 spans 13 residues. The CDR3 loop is CASSLKTNYGYTF. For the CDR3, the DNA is TGTGCCAGCAGCTTAAAGACCAACTATGGCTACACCTTC.

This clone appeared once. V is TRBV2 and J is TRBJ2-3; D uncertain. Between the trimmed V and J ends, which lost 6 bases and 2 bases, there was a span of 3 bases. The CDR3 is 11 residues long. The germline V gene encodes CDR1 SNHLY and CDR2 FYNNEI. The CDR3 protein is CASRFTDTQYF. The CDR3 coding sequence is TGTGCCAGCAGATTCACAGATACGCAGTATTTT.

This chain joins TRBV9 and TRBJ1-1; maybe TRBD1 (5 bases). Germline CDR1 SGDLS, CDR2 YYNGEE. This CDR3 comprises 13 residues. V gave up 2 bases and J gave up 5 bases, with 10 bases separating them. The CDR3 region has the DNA TGTGCCAGCAGCGTGGGGCGCAGGACTGAAGCTTTCTTT. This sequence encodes CASSVGRRTEAFF.

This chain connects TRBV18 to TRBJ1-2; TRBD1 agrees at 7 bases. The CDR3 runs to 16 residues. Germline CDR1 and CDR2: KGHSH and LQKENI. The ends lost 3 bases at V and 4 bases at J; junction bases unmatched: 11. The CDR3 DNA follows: TGTGCCAGCTCACCCGCGACAGGGTTAGGAGGCTATGGCTACACCTTC. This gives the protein CASSPATGLGGYGYTF.

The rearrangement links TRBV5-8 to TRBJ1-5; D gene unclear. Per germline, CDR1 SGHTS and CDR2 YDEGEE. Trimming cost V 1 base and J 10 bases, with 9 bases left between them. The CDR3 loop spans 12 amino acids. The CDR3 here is CASSLLGGPQHF. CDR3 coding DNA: TGTGCCAGCAGCTTGTTAGGTGGTCCCCAGCATTTT.

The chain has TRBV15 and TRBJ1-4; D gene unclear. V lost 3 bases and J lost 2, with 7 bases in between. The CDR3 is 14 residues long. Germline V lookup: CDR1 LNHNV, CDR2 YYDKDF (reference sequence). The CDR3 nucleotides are TGTGCCACCAGCAGGCGAGGGACTAATGAAAAACTGTTTTTT. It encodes CATSRRGTNEKLFF.

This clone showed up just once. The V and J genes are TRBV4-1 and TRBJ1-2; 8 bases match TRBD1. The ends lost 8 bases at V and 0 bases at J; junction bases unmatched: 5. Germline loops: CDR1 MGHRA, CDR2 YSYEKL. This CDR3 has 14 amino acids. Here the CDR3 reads CASGTGDTNYGYTF. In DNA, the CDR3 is TGCGCCAGCGGGACAGGCGACACTAACTATGGCTACACCTTC.

The CDR3: CASSVAGDPYTEAFF. CDR3 coding DNA: TGTGCCAGCAGCGTAGCTGGGGACCCATACACTGAAGCTTTCTTT. The genes are TRBV9 and TRBJ1-1; possibly TRBD1 for D (5 bases). The V gene's germline CDR1 is SGDLS and CDR2 YYNGEE. The CDR3 is 15 residues long. V lost 0 bases and J lost 3, with 12 bases in between. Based on the CDR3 plus reference TRBV9 and TRBJ1-1, the full variable domain is DSGVTQTPKHLITATGQRVTLRCSPRSGDLSVYWYQQSLDQGLQFLIQYYNGEERAKGNILERFSAQQFPDLHSELNLSSLELGDSALYFCASSVAGDPYTEAFFGQGTRLTVV.

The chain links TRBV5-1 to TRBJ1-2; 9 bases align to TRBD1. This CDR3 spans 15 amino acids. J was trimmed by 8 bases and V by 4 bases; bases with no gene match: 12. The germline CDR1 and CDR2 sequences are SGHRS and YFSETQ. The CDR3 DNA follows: TGCGCCAGCAGCCTGATGCTGGGACAGGGAAAGGGCTACACCTTC. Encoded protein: CASSLMLGQGKGYTF.

CDR3 nucleotide sequence: TGCGCCAGCAGCCTATCGACAGGGACTGGGGCCAACGTCCTGACTTTC. This codes for CASSLSTGTGANVLTF. This rearrangement joins TRBV5-1 to TRBJ2-6; TRBD1 aligns across 7 bases. Germline V gene data show CDR1 as SGHRS and CDR2 as YFSETQ. V dropped 4 bases and J dropped 2; count of bases not matched to a gene: 6. This CDR3 spans 16 amino acids.

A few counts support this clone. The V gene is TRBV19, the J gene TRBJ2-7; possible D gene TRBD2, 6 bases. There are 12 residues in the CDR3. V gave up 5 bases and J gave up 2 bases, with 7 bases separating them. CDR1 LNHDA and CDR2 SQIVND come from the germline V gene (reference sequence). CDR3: CASSGGAYEQYF. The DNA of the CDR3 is TGTGCCAGTAGTGGAGGGGCCTACGAGCAGTACTTC. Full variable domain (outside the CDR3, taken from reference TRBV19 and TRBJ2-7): DGGITQSPKYLFRKEGQNVTLSCEQNLNHDAMYWYRQDPGQGLRLIYYSQIVNDFQKGDIAEGYSVSREKKESFPLTVTSAQKNPTAFYLCASSGGAYEQYFGPGTRLTVT.

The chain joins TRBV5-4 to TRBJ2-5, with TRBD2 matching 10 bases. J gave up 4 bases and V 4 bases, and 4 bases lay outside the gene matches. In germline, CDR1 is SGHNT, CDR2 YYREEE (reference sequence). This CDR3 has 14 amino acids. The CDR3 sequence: CASSSGGAAETQYF. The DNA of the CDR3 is TGTGCCAGCAGCAGCGGGGGGGCGGCAGAGACCCAGTACTTC.

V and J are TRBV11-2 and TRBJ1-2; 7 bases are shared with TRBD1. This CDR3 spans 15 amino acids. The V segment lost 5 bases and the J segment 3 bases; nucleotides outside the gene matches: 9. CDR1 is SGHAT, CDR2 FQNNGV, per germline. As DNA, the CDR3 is TGTGCCAGCAGCCCCTCACCTACAGGGGACTATGGCTACACCTTC. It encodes CASSPSPTGDYGYTF.

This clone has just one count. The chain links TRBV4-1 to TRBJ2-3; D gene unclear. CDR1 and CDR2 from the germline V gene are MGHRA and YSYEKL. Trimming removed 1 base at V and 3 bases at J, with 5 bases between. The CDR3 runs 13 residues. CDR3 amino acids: CASSQVQTDTQYF. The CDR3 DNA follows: TGCGCCAGCAGCCAAGTCCAGACAGATACGCAGTATTTT.

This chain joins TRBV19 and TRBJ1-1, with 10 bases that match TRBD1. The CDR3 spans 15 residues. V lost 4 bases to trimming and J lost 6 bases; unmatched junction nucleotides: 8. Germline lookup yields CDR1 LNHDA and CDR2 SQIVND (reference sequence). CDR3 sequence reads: CASSTLSTGGPEAFF. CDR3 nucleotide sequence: TGTGCCAGTAGTACCCTTTCGACAGGGGGCCCTGAAGCTTTCTTT.

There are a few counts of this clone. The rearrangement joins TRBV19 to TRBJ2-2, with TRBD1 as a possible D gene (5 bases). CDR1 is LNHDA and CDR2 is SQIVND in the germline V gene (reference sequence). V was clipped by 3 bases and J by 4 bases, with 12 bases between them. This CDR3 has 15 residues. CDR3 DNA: TGTGCCAGTAGTATCTCTAGGGGTAGCACCGGGGAGCTGTTTTTT. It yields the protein CASSISRGSTGELFF.

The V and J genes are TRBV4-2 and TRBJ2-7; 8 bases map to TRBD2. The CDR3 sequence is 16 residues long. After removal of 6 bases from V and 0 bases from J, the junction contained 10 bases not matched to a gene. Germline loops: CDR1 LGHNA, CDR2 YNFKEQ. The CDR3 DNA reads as TGTGCCAGCAGTCTGGCGATTGGGACTAGCTCCTACGAGCAGTACTTC. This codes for CASSLAIGTSSYEQYF.